These T cell receptor beta chains were read from a single sample in a study of OX40 agonist ivuxolimab in advanced cancers. Assay: immunoSEQ multiplex PCR; the TCRdb copy retains only in-frame clones and omits some. Altogether about 77,000 clones are present, roughly nine tenths being singletons, with the ten largest covering about 2.3%. Sequenced here: CD4+ or CD8+ T cells sorted from blood, sampled in a trial of the OX40 agonist ivuxolimab. All receptors come from an adult with an advanced solid tumor such as melanoma, head and neck, liver or kidney cancer. CDR3s include the opening cysteine and the closing phenylalanine or tryptophan. The D gene is left open where the match is weak.

V	J	D	DNA	CDR3
TRBV5-4	TRBJ1-4	-	TGTGCCAGCAGCTTGGACTCCCGGAACGAAAAACTGTTTTTT	CASSLDSRNEKLFF
TRBV27	TRBJ2-1	TRBD1	TGTGCCAGCAGCCCCGACAGGGGCTCCTACAATGAGCAGTTCTTC	CASSPDRGSYNEQFF
TRBV28	TRBJ2-7	-	TGTGCCAGCAGACCCGGACGCCGGAAAGCCTACGAGCAGTACTTC	CASRPGRRKAYEQYF
TRBV18	TRBJ2-7	-	TGTGCCAGCTCACCACCGGGGGCGCCCTACGAGCAGTACTTC	CASSPPGAPYEQYF
TRBV11-2	TRBJ2-7	-	TGTGCCAGCAGCTTAGATCGTCTTCTCTACGAGCAGTACTTC	CASSLDRLLYEQYF
TRBV5-4	TRBJ1-5	-	TGTGCCAGCAGCTTTAGGTTAGACAGCCTCAAAGCTAGCAATCAGCCCCAGCATTTT	CASSFRLDSLKASNQPQHF
TRBV28	TRBJ2-2	-	TGTGCCAGCAGTTTATGGGACCAGCGGAGCACCGGGGAGCTGTTTTTT	CASSLWDQRSTGELFF
TRBV7-8	TRBJ1-5	-	TGTGCCAGCAGCCCCGAAGCCCGAGGAGGGAATCAGCCCCAGCATTTT	CASSPEARGGNQPQHF
TRBV7-2	TRBJ2-5	-	TGTGCCAGCGGTAAACCACCAACCCAAGAGACCCAGTACTTC	CASGKPPTQETQYF
TRBV2	TRBJ2-7	TRBD1	TGTGCCAGCAGCGCCGGGACAGGGAATTTCGAGCAGTACTTC	CASSAGTGNFEQYF